These 26 T cell receptor beta chains were all obtained from the same sample, sequenced in a study of cytomegalovirus exposure and HLA in healthy donors. PCR used 60 Vbeta primers and 13 Jbeta primers. The repertoire was sequenced with immunoSEQ multiplex PCR; TCRdb's copy has only in-frame clones and lacks some. The sample includes 150,000 to 200,000 clones, around 80% seen only once; the top ten take approximately 13%. The sample was PBMCs. Every receptor here comes from a woman aged 45 to 65 in good health and CMV-seropositive.

This clone was counted between two and nine times. The chain carries TRBV19 and TRBJ2-5, with D hard to call. The DNA end is more similar to TRBJ2-7, so the J call may be wrong. This CDR3 is built from 12 residues. In germline, CDR1 is LNHDA, CDR2 SQIVND (reference sequence). CDR3 sequence reads: CASSSARYEQYF. As DNA, the CDR3 is TGTGCCAGTAGTTCTGCCCGGTACGAGCAGTACTTC.

The chain recombines TRBV7-2 with TRBJ1-4, with D maybe TRBD1 (6 bases). Trimming pared 1 base from V and 5 bases from J, leaving 11 bases between. Germline values: CDR1 SGHTA, CDR2 FQGNSA. The CDR3 consists of 15 residues. In DNA, the CDR3 is TGTGCCAGCAGCTTAGGGGGGGGCAGGAATGAAAAACTGTTTTTT. Translation: CASSLGGGRNEKLFF.

DNA for the CDR3: TGTGCCAGCAGCTTGGACAGGAACAATGAGCAGTTCTTC. Its protein is CASSLDRNNEQFF. The gene calls are TRBV5-6 and TRBJ2-1; D possibly corresponds to TRBD1 (5 bases). This CDR3 has 13 amino acids. Deletions cut 0 bases from V and 5 bases from J, with 6 bases between. The germline V gene encodes CDR1 SGHDT and CDR2 YYEEEE.

The chain couples TRBV18 to TRBJ2-7; TRBD1 aligns across 7 bases. There are 15 residues in the CDR3. With V trimmed by 3 bases and J by 2 bases, 7 bases remained unmatched. Germline lookup yields CDR1 KGHSH and CDR2 LQKENI. The CDR3 region is CASSPRGQATYEQYF. CDR3 DNA sequence: TGTGCCAGCTCACCTCGAGGACAGGCGACCTACGAGCAGTACTTC.

This clone has more than one count but fewer than ten. This chain connects TRBV9 to TRBJ2-7, with 7 positions matching TRBD2. The length of the CDR3 is 14 residues. Germline CDR1 and CDR2: SGDLS and YYNGEE. With V trimmed by 0 bases and J by 3 bases, 3 bases remained unmatched. CDR3 nucleotide sequence: TGTGCCAGCAGCGTAGGCCTAGCGGACTACGAGCAGTACTTC. It encodes CASSVGLADYEQYF.

The chain couples TRBV5-1 to TRBJ1-4; a possible D gene is TRBD1 (6 bases). The CDR3 runs 14 residues. Looked up from germline, CDR1 is SGHRS and CDR2 is YFSETQ. Trimming removed 5 bases from V and 3 bases from J, with 11 bases in between. Written as DNA, the CDR3 is TGCGCCAGCAGTGAGGGGGTCCCTAATGAAAAACTGTTTTTT. Protein: CASSEGVPNEKLFF.

Details on this clone: The same CDR3 is also encoded by other DNA sequences in this sample. The rearrangement uses TRBV5-1 and TRBJ1-6, with 10 bases that match TRBD1. Germline V gene lookup returns CDR1 SGHRS and CDR2 YFSETQ. CDR3 length equals 14 residues. Unmatched junction bases numbered 4, after V lost 6 bases and J lost 7 bases. Written as DNA, the CDR3 is TGCGCCAGCACTCCGGGACAGGGGAATTCACCCCTCCACTTT. It encodes CASTPGQGNSPLHF.

This chain links TRBV9 with TRBJ2-3, with 8 bases matching TRBD2. CDR3 size: 14 residues. J was trimmed by 1 base and V by 2 bases; bases with no gene match: 0. The germline V gene encodes CDR1 SGDLS and CDR2 YYNGEE. CDR3 sequence (DNA): TGTGCCAGCAGCGTGCGGGGGGGCACAGATACGCAGTATTTT. Amino acid sequence: CASSVRGGTDTQYF. Combining the CDR3 with reference TRBV9 and TRBJ2-3 gives the whole variable domain DSGVTQTPKHLITATGQRVTLRCSPRSGDLSVYWYQQSLDQGLQFLIQYYNGEERAKGNILERFSAQQFPDLHSELNLSSLELGDSALYFCASSVRGGTDTQYFGPGTRLTVL.

V and J are TRBV5-6 and TRBJ1-1; 9 nucleotides align to TRBD1. Germline CDR1 is SGHDT and CDR2 is YYEEEE. The CDR3 spans 14 residues. After removal of 4 bases from V and 4 bases from J, the junction contained 5 bases not matched to a gene. CDR3 protein: CASSARDRVTEAFF. The DNA of the CDR3 is TGTGCCAGCAGCGCCCGGGACAGGGTCACTGAAGCTTTCTTT.

The CDR3 DNA follows: TGTGCCAGCAGTTCCGGTGGAGTATCCTACGAGCAGTACTTC. It is translated as CASSSGGVSYEQYF. V usage is TRBV27 and J usage is TRBJ2-5; D unclear. Judging by the DNA end, TRBJ2-7 fits better; the J call may be wrong. CDR3 length equals 14 residues. CDR1 is MNHEY, CDR2 SMNVEV, per germline (reference sequence).

V gene TRBV7-9 combines with J gene TRBJ1-2; 10 bases match TRBD1. The J segment lost 6 bases and the V segment lost 5 bases, leaving 9 bases of the junction unmatched. CDR1 and CDR2 (germline): SEHNR, FQNEAQ (reference sequence). This CDR3 region has 15 residues. The CDR3 nucleotides are TGTGCCAGCAGCGAGAAGGGACAGGGGCTCCATGGCTACACCTTC. This codes for CASSEKGQGLHGYTF.

This clone was recorded only once. The chain uses TRBV9 and TRBJ1-3, with 7 bases identical to TRBD1. Germline CDR1 and CDR2: SGDLS and YYNGEE. The CDR3 has 16 amino acids. Trimming took 0 bases from V and 5 from J; bases not matched to a gene: 8. For the CDR3, the DNA is TGTGCCAGCAGCGTAGTGGGGGACAGCGTTCGAAACACCATATATTTT. Protein: CASSVVGDSVRNTIYF.

J is TRBJ1-1 and V is TRBV6-7; 7 bases are a match to TRBD1. TRBV6-7 is noted as an ORF with a role that remains uncertain. The CDR3 is made up of 20 amino acids. V lost 0 bases, J lost 6 bases, and 22 bases stayed unmatched. This chain's CDR3 is CASSYSFWSFLGQVDSEAFF. For the CDR3, the DNA is TGTGCCAGCAGTTACTCTTTTTGGTCCTTCCTCGGACAGGTAGACTCTGAAGCTTTCTTT.

This clone has a single count. CDR3 protein: CASLRGQGPSRSINYGYTF. The DNA for the CDR3 is TGTGCCAGCCTTCGGGGACAGGGGCCTTCCCGTTCTATTAACTATGGCTACACCTTC. V usage is TRBV2 and J usage is TRBJ1-2; 10 nucleotides align to TRBD1. Per germline, CDR1 SNHLY and CDR2 FYNNEI. Trimming at V came to 8 bases and at J to 1 base, leaving 19 bases not matched to a gene. The CDR3 length is 19 residues.

This clone was seen a few times. The chain couples TRBV10-3 to TRBJ2-2; 9 bases fit TRBD1. The CDR3 sequence is 17 residues long. Trimming removed 0 bases from V and 4 bases from J; junction bases left unmatched: 6. The germline V gene encodes CDR1 ENHRY and CDR2 SYGVKD. Here the CDR3 reads CAISESPDRGSTGELFF. Written as DNA, the CDR3 is TGTGCCATCAGTGAGTCTCCGGACAGGGGAAGCACCGGGGAGCTGTTTTTT.

This sequence joins TRBV2 and TRBJ1-2; no firm D call. The germline V gene has CDR1 SNHLY and CDR2 FYNNEI. V dropped 4 bases and J dropped 1 base, with 16 bases sitting between them. This CDR3 has 16 residues. CDR3 sequence reads: CASSGHSLPLNYGYTF. The CDR3 nucleotides are TGTGCCAGCAGTGGGCACAGCCTCCCTCTTAACTATGGCTACACCTTC.

In regard to this clone: The same CDR3 also results from other DNA sequences found in this sample. The genes are TRBV5-1 and TRBJ2-5; maybe TRBD1 (6 bases). CDR3 length: 13 residues. Germline values: CDR1 SGHRS, CDR2 YFSETQ. V shed 4 bases and J shed 2 bases, with 9 bases lying between them. CDR3 protein: CASSPRGQETQYF. CDR3 nucleotide sequence: TGCGCCAGCAGCCCGAGGGGGCAAGAGACCCAGTACTTC.

This clone came up once. The chain has TRBV19 and TRBJ2-1; 7 bases match TRBD1. The germline gives CDR1 LNHDA, CDR2 SQIVND (reference sequence). V lost 10 bases, J lost 0 bases, and 9 bases stayed unmatched. This CDR3 region has 15 residues. The CDR3: CATRTTGNSYNEQFF. The CDR3 DNA is TGTGCCACCCGCACGACAGGGAACTCCTACAATGAGCAGTTCTTC.

This clone has just one count. This chain joins TRBV11-2 and TRBJ1-2; 8 bases align to TRBD1. This CDR3 comprises 16 residues. The V and J ends lost 5 bases and 7 bases, in that order; junction bases with no gene match: 15. CDR1 is SGHAT and CDR2 is FQNNGV in the germline V gene. The CDR3 protein is CASSRNIQGEKGGYTF. The CDR3 DNA follows: TGTGCCAGCAGCAGGAACATACAGGGGGAGAAAGGTGGCTACACCTTC.

V and J are TRBV14 and TRBJ2-5; possible D gene TRBD1, 5 bases. From germline, CDR1 is SGHDN and CDR2 FVKESK. Trimming took 0 bases from V and 4 from J, leaving 9 bases between them. The CDR3 contains 14 residues. CDR3 protein: CASSQETVLETQYF. The CDR3 bases are TGTGCCAGCAGCCAAGAGACAGTCTTAGAGACCCAGTACTTC.

This chain connects TRBV6-1 to TRBJ1-5, with D perhaps matching TRBD1 (6 bases). Deletions cut 3 bases from V and 5 bases from J, with 11 bases between. Per the germline V gene, CDR1 is MNHNS and CDR2 is SASEGT. The CDR3 totals 14 residues. The CDR3 protein is CASSDGGGHQPQHF. CDR3 bases: TGTGCCAGCAGTGACGGGGGGGGCCATCAGCCCCAGCATTTT.

This clone was seen only once. The chain is built from TRBV7-2 and TRBJ1-2; no clear D. The CDR3 contains 15 residues. Trimming took off 5 bases at V and 7 bases at J, with 20 bases between the two ends. Germline V CDR1 and CDR2: SGHTA, FQGNSA. The CDR3 DNA follows: TGTGCCAGCAGCCCGGAGCCCTATCCCACTACTGGCTACACCTTC. It encodes CASSPEPYPTTGYTF.

The genes are TRBV18 and TRBJ1-2, with unresolved D. The CDR3 runs 17 residues. Germline V gives CDR1 KGHSH, CDR2 LQKENI. Trimming took 0 bases from V and 1 from J, leaving 15 bases between them. Written as DNA, the CDR3 is TGTGCCAGCTCACCACCATTTGGAGGGCTGAGTAACTATGGCTACACCTTC. Encoded protein: CASSPPFGGLSNYGYTF.

J is TRBJ1-1 and V is TRBV10-1, with TRBD1 identical over 8 bases. This CDR3 spans 15 amino acids. Germline loops: CDR1 WNHNN, CDR2 SYGVQD (reference sequence). J gave up 3 bases and V 4 bases, and 7 bases lay outside the gene matches. CDR3 in amino acids: CASSGDRCEDTEAFF. The CDR3 region has the DNA TGCGCCAGCAGTGGGGACAGGTGTGAGGACACTGAAGCTTTCTTT.

This chain connects TRBV7-9 to TRBJ1-2; a weak D match, TRBD1 (6 bases). Germline V gene lookup returns CDR1 SEHNR and CDR2 FQNEAQ (reference sequence). This CDR3 has 14 residues. The germline V and J ends were trimmed by 2 bases and 8 bases, with 15 bases remaining between them. The CDR3 region has the DNA TGTGCCAGCAGCTTAACTGCTACAGGGCTCGGCTACACCTTC. Amino acids: CASSLTATGLGYTF. Full variable domain (remainder filled in from reference TRBV7-9 and TRBJ1-2): DTGVSQNPRHKITKRGQNVTFRCDPISEHNRLYWYRQTLGQGPEFLTYFQNEAQLEKSRLLSDRFSAERPKGSFSTLEIQRTEQGDSAMYLCASSLTATGLGYTFGSGTRLTVV.

This clone was recorded a few times. The CDR3 loop is CAISESRQLSNQPQHF. DNA of the CDR3: TGTGCCATCAGTGAGTCGCGGCAGCTTAGCAATCAGCCCCAGCATTTT. This chain joins TRBV10-3 and TRBJ1-5; D remains ambiguous. The CDR3 is 16 residues long. Germline CDR1 and CDR2: ENHRY and SYGVKD. The V gene lost 0 bases and the J gene lost 0 bases, with 9 bases spanning the gap.